A single sample gave rise to the 21 T cell receptor beta chains below, sequenced in a study of T cell repertoires in cytomegalovirus infection. TCRdb called the reads again in MiXCR, with one record for every CDR3 protein. The profile shows nearly 450,000 distinct CDR3 sequences, roughly 31% of them singletons. The sample consisted of PBMCs. The source of these receptors is a human donor in good health (CMV status not recorded). Some clones in this sample may be carry-over from other donors' samples.

This clonotype occurred a few times. Just one base apart from a much larger clone, this may be a read error. The chain carries TRBV6-1 and TRBJ2-1, with TRBD2 matching over 14 bases. Per the germline V gene, CDR1 is MNHNS and CDR2 is SASEGT. V trimming: 6 bases; J trimming: 5 bases; junction bases outside the gene matches: 3. This CDR3 has 15 amino acids. The DNA of the CDR3 is TGTGCCAGCAGCCCGACTAGCGGGGGGGACAATGAGCAGTTCTTC. Protein sequence: CASSPTSGGDNEQFF.

This clonotype was found a few times. The V and J genes are TRBV28 and TRBJ1-6, with D unclear. The germline V gene has CDR1 MDHEN and CDR2 SYDVKM. V gave up 3 bases and J gave up 9 bases, with 12 bases separating them. The CDR3 is 14 amino acids. Here the CDR3 reads CASSLSEGSSPLHF. The CDR3 DNA reads TGTGCCAGCAGTTTGAGTGAGGGAAGTTCACCCCTCCACTTT.

The CDR3 region is CATSRDRGQGAYEQYF. The CDR3 DNA reads as TGTGCCACCAGCAGAGATCGAGGACAGGGGGCTTACGAGCAGTACTTC. The chain is built from TRBV15 and TRBJ2-7; 11 positions match TRBD1. V lost 0 bases, J lost 4 bases, and 5 bases stayed unmatched. The CDR3 length is 16 residues. Looked up from germline, CDR1 is LNHNV and CDR2 is YYDKDF (reference sequence).

This clonotype has a handful of counts. V and J are TRBV5-6 and TRBJ1-2, with D perhaps matching TRBD1 (6 bases). The CDR3 contains 14 residues. Germline CDR1 reads SGHDT; CDR2 reads YYEEEE. Deletions cut 4 bases from V and 8 bases from J, with 18 bases between. The CDR3 region is CASSQTTGSEGYTF. As DNA, the CDR3 is TGTGCCAGCAGCCAGACGACAGGTTCGGAGGGCTACACCTTC.

The V and J genes are TRBV18 and TRBJ1-4; 10 nucleotides line up with TRBD1. Trimming removed 5 bases from V and 6 bases from J; junction bases left unmatched: 9. CDR3 size: 16 residues. Germline V CDR1 and CDR2: KGHSH, LQKENI. In DNA form, the CDR3 reads TGTGCCAGCTCAACAAAGTCCGGGACAGGGGATGAAAAACTGTTTTTT. It translates to CASSTKSGTGDEKLFF.

V usage is TRBV11-2 and J usage is TRBJ2-1, with 7 bases fitting TRBD2. The germline gives CDR1 SGHAT, CDR2 FQNNGV. The junction had 4 bases not matched to a gene; V was cut back by 0 bases and J by 8 bases. The CDR3 has 14 amino acids. For the CDR3, the DNA is TGTGCCAGCAGCTTAGATGGCCGGGAGGATGAGCAGTTCTTC. This encodes CASSLDGREDEQFF.

The chain is built from TRBV27 and TRBJ2-5, with 7 bases lining up with TRBD1. This CDR3 is built from 14 residues. Germline CDR1 reads MNHEY; CDR2 reads SMNVEV (reference sequence). With V trimmed by 9 bases and J by 4 bases, 11 bases remained unmatched. The CDR3 is CASTSRGRGETQYF. For the CDR3, the DNA is TGTGCCAGTACATCAAGGGGGCGCGGAGAGACCCAGTACTTC.

This clonotype was detected only a few times. This chain links TRBV12-3 or TRBV12-4 with TRBJ2-2; D possibly matches TRBD1 or TRBD2 (5 bases each). Between the trimmed V and J ends, which lost 7 bases and 10 bases, there was a span of 22 bases. This CDR3 has 15 residues. The CDR3 spells CASTPGPPVVAELFF. As DNA, the CDR3 is TGTGCCAGCACCCCGGGACCGCCGGTTGTTGCGGAGCTGTTTTTT.

The V call is TRBV7-2, the J call TRBJ2-7; TRBD2 agrees at 11 bases. The CDR3 runs 17 residues. In germline, CDR1 is SGHTA, CDR2 FQGNSA. After removal of 5 bases from V and 1 base from J, the junction contained 10 bases not matched to a gene. For the CDR3, the DNA is TGTGCCAGCAGCCTAAACATAGCGGGGGGGGAATCCTACGAGCAGTACTTC. Protein product: CASSLNIAGGESYEQYF.

This CDR3 is CASSLAARPDTQYF. For the CDR3, the DNA is TGTGCCAGCAGCTTAGCGGCGAGACCAGATACGCAGTATTTT. The chain combines TRBV7-9 with TRBJ2-3; D unclear. This CDR3 has 14 residues. In germline, CDR1 is SEHNR, CDR2 FQNEAQ (reference sequence). With 0 bases removed from V and 4 bases from J, the gap between germline ends came to 8 bases. The full variable domain, completed using reference TRBV7-9 and TRBJ2-3, is DTGVSQNPRHKITKRGQNVTFRCDPISEHNRLYWYRQTLGQGPEFLTYFQNEAQLEKSRLLSDRFSAERPKGSFSTLEIQRTEQGDSAMYLCASSLAARPDTQYFGPGTRLTVL.

Concerning this clonotype itself: Without the conserved terminal phenylalanine or tryptophan, this CDR3 likely stems from a read error. CDR3 sequence: CASSMRTPQETQYL. As DNA, the CDR3 is TGTGCCAGTAGTATGCGAACACCCCAAGAGACCCAGTACTTA. The rearrangement uses TRBV19 and TRBJ2-5; D is undetermined. The V end lost 3 bases, the J end lost 1 base, and 9 bases lay between the germline ends. From germline, CDR1 is LNHDA and CDR2 SQIVND (reference sequence). CDR3 size: 14 residues.

Points on this clonotype: One end of the junction does not line up with germline, which may come from a read error. The chain recombines TRBV11-2 with TRBJ2-5; tentatively, D is TRBD1 or TRBD2 (6 bases each). Germline CDR1 SGHAT, CDR2 FQNNGV. The CDR3 totals 14 residues. Written as DNA, the CDR3 is TGTTCCAGCGTCCGGGGGCTTGTACAAGAGACCCAGTACTTC. It is translated as CSSVRGLVQETQYF.

J is TRBJ2-1 and V is TRBV4-3; D is uncertain. The germline V gene has CDR1 LGHNA and CDR2 YSLEER. Deletions cut 0 bases from V and 0 bases from J, with 6 bases between. The CDR3 contains 15 residues. The CDR3 region has the DNA TGCGCCAGCAGCCAAGAGGCGGACTCCTACAATGAGCAGTTCTTC. It codes for CASSQEADSYNEQFF.

Concerning this clonotype itself: This may stem from a read error, because a much larger clone lies one nucleotide away. This chain uses TRBV7-2 with TRBJ2-1; TRBD2 matches at 7 bases. Looked up from germline, CDR1 is SGHTA and CDR2 is FQGNSA. There are 15 residues in the CDR3. DNA for the CDR3: TGTGCCAGCAGCTTAGTTTCTAGCGGAGGCAATGAGCAGTTATTC. This translates into CASSLVSSGGNEQLF.

The chain is built from TRBV11-2 and TRBJ1-2; possibly TRBD1 for D (6 bases). The CDR3 covers 16 residues. CDR1 and CDR2 (germline): SGHAT, FQNNGV. V dropped 2 bases and J dropped 2 bases, with 15 bases sitting between them. CDR3 region: CASSLNPQGRNYGYTF. The DNA for the CDR3 is TGTGCCAGCAGCTTAAATCCACAGGGCCGGAACTATGGCTACACCTTC.

V is TRBV6-5 and J is TRBJ2-3; TRBD2 aligns across 7 bases. Germline-derived CDR1 and CDR2 are MNHEY and SVGAGI. This CDR3 has 17 residues. The junction had 7 bases not matched to a gene; V was cut back by 0 bases and J by 1 base. The CDR3 coding sequence is TGTGCCAGCAGTTACTCGAGCGGGACCCTAGGCACAGATACGCAGTATTTT. This codes for CASSYSSGTLGTDTQYF.

The chain uses TRBV6-6 and TRBJ1-5; D might be TRBD1 (5 bases). Between the trimmed V and J ends, which lost 5 bases and 4 bases, there was a span of 9 bases. CDR1 is MNHNY, CDR2 SVGAGI, per germline (reference sequence). The CDR3 length is 13 residues. For the CDR3, the DNA is TGTGCCAGCAGTCATCAGGGTAATCAGCCCCAGCATTTT. The encoded protein is CASSHQGNQPQHF.

The chain employs TRBV18 and TRBJ1-1, with 8 bases matching TRBD1. The V gene end was trimmed by 3 bases and the J gene end by 0 bases; junction bases not matched to a gene: 6. Germline-derived CDR1 and CDR2 are KGHSH and LQKENI. There are 16 residues in the CDR3. CDR3 loop: CASSPPGQAMNTEAFF. The DNA for the CDR3 is TGTGCCAGCTCACCCCCGGGACAGGCGATGAACACTGAAGCTTTCTTT.

With regard to this clonotype: Being one base from a much bigger clone, this may be a read error. The CDR3, as DNA: TGTGCCAGCAGCTTAAGATGGCGGGGGGCCCAGGGTAAGCAGTTCTTC. Amino acids: CASSLRWRGAQGKQFF. This chain uses TRBV7-9 with TRBJ2-1; 8 positions agree with TRBD2. This CDR3 has 16 amino acids. The germline gives CDR1 SEHNR, CDR2 FQNEAQ (reference sequence). V lost 2 bases, J lost 11 bases, and 14 bases stayed unmatched.

For this clonotype: Given a much more abundant clone one base away, this may be a read error. DNA for the CDR3: TGTGCCAGCAGGTTAAGTGGGACGACCATTGGAGAGACCCAGTACTTC. It codes for CASRLSGTTIGETQYF. V and J are TRBV7-3 and TRBJ2-5; D is tentatively TRBD1 or TRBD2 (5 bases each). CDR1 SGHTA and CDR2 FQGTGA come from the germline V gene. The CDR3 extends over 16 amino acids.

This clonotype was seen a handful of times. The rearrangement joins TRBV7-9 to TRBJ1-5; 9 bases fit TRBD1. The germline gives CDR1 SEHNR, CDR2 FQNEAQ (reference sequence). The CDR3 has 15 amino acids. The trim removed 5 bases at V and 4 bases at J, leaving 6 bases unmatched. CDR3 sequence: CASSAPGTGNQPQHF. The CDR3 DNA sequence: TGTGCCAGCAGCGCACCCGGGACAGGGAATCAGCCCCAGCATTTT.